A single TCR beta chain is shown here with its context. The data stem from a study of blood T cell repertoires in COVID-19. Study details: Samples representing acute and convalescent COVID-19 were sourced from the United States, Italy and Spain. The analysed material was cDNA or gDNA that came from T cells, B-cell-depleted T cells, or PBMCs.

The CDR3 totals 12 residues. The germline V gene has CDR1 MNHEY and CDR2 SMNVEV (reference sequence). V lost 6 bases to trimming and J lost 4 bases, with 9 bases between them. In the authors' workflow: Estimated nucleated cell counts came from reference gene primer amplification. Some clones are missing from TCRdb's copy, which holds only in-frame ones; the method was immunoSEQ multiplex PCR. V, J and clone size are those of that table, while D and trimming were read from the DNA. The sample lists about 190,000 clones; 65% to 85% were seen once. V is TRBV27 and J is TRBJ1-2; D perhaps matches TRBD1 (5 bases). Sample: peripheral blood. The origin of this receptor is a woman aged 25 to 39 with acute or convalescent COVID-19. As DNA, the CDR3 is TGTGCCAGCAGCGGGGGTCGCTATGGCTACACCTTC. It encodes CASSGGRYGYTF.